This T cell receptor (beta chain) was captured by sequencing in a study of T cell repertoires in cytomegalovirus infection. Study summary: Matching HLA type and CMV infection were both indicated by public TCR beta signatures.

V dropped 4 bases and J dropped 7 bases, with 10 bases sitting between them. The germline V gene encodes CDR1 SGHVS and CDR2 FQNEAQ. The CDR3 runs 12 residues. Study results and caveats: Accumulated public TCR beta family frequency recognized individuals carrying CMV together with the relevant HLA.

TCRdb fed the reads into MiXCR, producing one record per CDR3 protein. This table has fewer than 950,000 distinct CDR3 sequences, approximately 30% appearing once. This clonotype was counted only a few times. What it recognizes is unknown. This specimen was cultured CD8+ T cells from PBMCs, taken from culture after CMV antigen stimulation. The receptor's source is a human donor in good health (CMV status not recorded). Some clones in this sample may be carry-over from other donors' samples. The genes are TRBV7-8 and TRBJ1-1; D unclear. Written as DNA, the CDR3 is TGTGCCAGCAGCTCATCGACGGGTGAAGCTTTCTTT. Amino acids: CASSSSTGEAFF.